This TCR beta chain was captured by sequencing in a study of cytomegalovirus exposure and HLA in healthy donors. This clone turned up a few times. PCR involved 60 Vbeta and 13 Jbeta primers. This table comes from immunoSEQ multiplex PCR, and its TCRdb copy is limited to in-frame clones, with some not included. The sample has roughly 120,000 clones, roughly two thirds seen once. The source is a man under 40 in good health and CMV-seropositive. What was sequenced was PBMCs.

DNA of the CDR3: TGTGCCAGCACCCAAATAGGGGCCCGCAGGGACTATGGCTACACCTTC. This sequence encodes CASTQIGARRDYGYTF. This chain links TRBV7-9 with TRBJ1-2; D may be TRBD1 (5 bases). V was pared by 7 bases and J by 3 bases, with 21 bases between. The CDR3 totals 16 residues. CDR1 and CDR2 from the germline V gene are SEHNR and FQNEAQ (reference sequence).